The present T cell receptor (beta chain) was sequenced within a study of blood T cell repertoires in COVID-19. Overall study context: T cells, B-cell-depleted T cells, or PBMCs supplied cDNA or gDNA.

The CDR3 spans 13 residues. Trimming removed 1 base from V and 5 bases from J, with 5 bases in between. Per the germline V gene, CDR1 is LGHDT and CDR2 is YNNKEL (reference sequence). Original methodology: The assay estimated nucleated cells by amplifying reference gene primers. Sequencing was performed with immunoSEQ multiplex PCR; in TCRdb, only in-frame clones are kept and a portion is missing. V, J and clone size are taken as reported in that table, and D and trimming were inferred from the DNA itself. The sample lists about 400,000 clones; about 88% were seen once. The chain uses TRBV3-1 (or the pseudogene TRBV3-2) and TRBJ1-4; D call uncertain. This clonotype was sampled from a human donor in a cohort sampled during active COVID-19. Material: peripheral blood. CDR3 in amino acids: CASSQAENEKLFF. CDR3 bases: TGTGCCAGCAGCCAAGCAGAAAATGAAAAACTGTTTTTT.